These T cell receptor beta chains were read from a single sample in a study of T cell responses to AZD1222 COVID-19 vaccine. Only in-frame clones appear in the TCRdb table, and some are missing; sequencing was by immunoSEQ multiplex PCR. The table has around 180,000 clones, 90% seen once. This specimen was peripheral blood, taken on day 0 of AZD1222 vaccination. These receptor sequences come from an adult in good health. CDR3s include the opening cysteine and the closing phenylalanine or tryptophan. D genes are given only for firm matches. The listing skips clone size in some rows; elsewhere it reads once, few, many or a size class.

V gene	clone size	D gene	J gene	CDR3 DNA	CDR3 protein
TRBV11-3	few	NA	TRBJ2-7	TGTGCCAGCAGCCCCCGGACCGGGGAGCAGTACTTC	CASSPRTGEQYF
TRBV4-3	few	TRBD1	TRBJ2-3	TGCGCCAGCAGCCAGGACAGGGGAGGAACAGATACGCAGTATTTT	CASSQDRGGTDTQYF
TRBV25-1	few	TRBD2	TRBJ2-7	TGTGCCAGCAGTGATTCCGGGACTACGGGCGAGCAGTACTTC	CASSDSGTTGEQYF
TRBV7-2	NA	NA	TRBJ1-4	TGTGCCAGCAGACCCGATCCTCTTGCTGGCGAAAAACTGTTTTTT	CASRPDPLAGEKLFF
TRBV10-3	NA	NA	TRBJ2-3	TGTGCCATCAGTGGCGGGGAGACGCAGTATTTT	CAISGGETQYF
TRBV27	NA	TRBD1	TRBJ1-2	TGTGCCAGCAGTTTATTACGTCTCCGGGACAGGGGAATAGAGGGCTACACCTTC	CASSLLRLRDRGIEGYTF
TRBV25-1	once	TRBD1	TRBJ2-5	TGTGCCAGCAGTGATCAGGGGGCGGGGAACCAAGAGACCCAGTACTTC	CASSDQGAGNQETQYF
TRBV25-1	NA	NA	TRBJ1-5	TGTGCCAGCAGTGAAGCAGGGAGTATTCAGCCCCAGCATTTT	CASSEAGSIQPQHF
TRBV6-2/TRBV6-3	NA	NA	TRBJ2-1	TGTGCCAGCAGCCCTATCGCTCTCCTGAGGAATGAGCAGTTCTTC	CASSPIALLRNEQFF
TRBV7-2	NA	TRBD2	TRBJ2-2	TGTGCCAGCAGCTTGGGACTAGCAAACACCGGGGAGCTGTTTTTT	CASSLGLANTGELFF
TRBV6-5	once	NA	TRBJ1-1	TGTGCCAGCAGTCGACAGCTGCGGGAGGCGGCTTTCTTT	CASSRQLREAAFF
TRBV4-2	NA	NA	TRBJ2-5	TGTGCCAGCAGCCAAGAGGCGGGGCCTGTTCGGGAGACCCAGTACTTC	CASSQEAGPVRETQYF
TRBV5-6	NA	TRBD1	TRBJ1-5	TGTGCCAGCAGCTTGGGACAGGGGGTACATCAGCCCCAGCATTTT	CASSLGQGVHQPQHF
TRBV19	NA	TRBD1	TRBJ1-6	TGTGCCAGTAGTACGTCCCGACAGGGAATGGATAATTCACCCCTCCACTTT	CASSTSRQGMDNSPLHF
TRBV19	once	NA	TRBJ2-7	TGTGCCAGTAGTAGGGTGGGGCAAGTCTACGAGCAGTACTTC	CASSRVGQVYEQYF
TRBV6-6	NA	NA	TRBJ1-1	TGTGCCAGCAGTTACTCCGTCCTGGGCGCTGAAGCTTTCTTT	CASSYSVLGAEAFF
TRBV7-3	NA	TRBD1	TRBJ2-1	TGTGCCAGCAGCCTGGGACAGGGGTCCAACAATGAGCAGTTCTTC	CASSLGQGSNNEQFF
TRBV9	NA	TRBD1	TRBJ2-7	TGTGCCAGCAGCCCCCGGGACAGGGGACACATCTACGAGCAGTACTTC	CASSPRDRGHIYEQYF